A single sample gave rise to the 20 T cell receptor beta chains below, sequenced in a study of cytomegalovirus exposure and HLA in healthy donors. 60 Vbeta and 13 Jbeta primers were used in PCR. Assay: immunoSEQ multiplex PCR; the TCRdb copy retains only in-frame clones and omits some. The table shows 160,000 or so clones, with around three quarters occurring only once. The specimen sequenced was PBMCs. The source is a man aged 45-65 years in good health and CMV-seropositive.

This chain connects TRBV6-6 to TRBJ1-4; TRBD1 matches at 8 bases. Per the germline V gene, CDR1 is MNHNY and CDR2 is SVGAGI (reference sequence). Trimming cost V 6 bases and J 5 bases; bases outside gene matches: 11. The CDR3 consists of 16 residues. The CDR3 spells CASSSRQTGGNEKLFF. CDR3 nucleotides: TGTGCCAGCAGCTCACGCCAAACAGGGGGGAATGAAAAACTGTTTTTT.

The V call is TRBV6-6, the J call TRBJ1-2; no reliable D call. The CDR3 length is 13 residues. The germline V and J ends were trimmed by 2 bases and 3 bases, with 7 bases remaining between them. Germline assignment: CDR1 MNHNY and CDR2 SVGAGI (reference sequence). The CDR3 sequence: CASSYTQDYGYTF. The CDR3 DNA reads TGTGCCAGCAGTTACACCCAGGACTATGGCTACACCTTC.

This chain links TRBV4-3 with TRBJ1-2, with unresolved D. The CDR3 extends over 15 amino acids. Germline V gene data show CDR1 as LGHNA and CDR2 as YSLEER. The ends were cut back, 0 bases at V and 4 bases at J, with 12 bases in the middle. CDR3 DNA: TGCGCCAGCAGCCAAGATCAGGTATCATCCTATGGCTACACCTTC. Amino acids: CASSQDQVSSYGYTF.

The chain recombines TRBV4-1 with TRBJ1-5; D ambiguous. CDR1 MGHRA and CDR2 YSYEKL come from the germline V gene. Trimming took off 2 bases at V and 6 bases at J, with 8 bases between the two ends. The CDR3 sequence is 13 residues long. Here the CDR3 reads CASSQIVGQPQHF. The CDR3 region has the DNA TGCGCCAGCAGCCAAATTGTCGGTCAGCCCCAGCATTTT.

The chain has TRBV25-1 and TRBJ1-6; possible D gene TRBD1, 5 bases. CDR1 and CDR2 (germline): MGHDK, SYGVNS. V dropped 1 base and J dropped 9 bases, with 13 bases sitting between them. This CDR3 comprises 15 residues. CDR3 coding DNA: TGTGCCAGCAGTGAATGGGAGGGGTCAGGTTCACCCCTCCACTTT. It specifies CASSEWEGSGSPLHF.

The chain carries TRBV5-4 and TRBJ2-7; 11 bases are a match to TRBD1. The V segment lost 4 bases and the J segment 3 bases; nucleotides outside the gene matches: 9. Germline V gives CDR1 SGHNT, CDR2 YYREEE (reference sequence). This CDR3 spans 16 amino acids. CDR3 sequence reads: CASSQSPGQGVYEQYF. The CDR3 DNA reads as TGTGCCAGCAGCCAATCTCCGGGACAGGGGGTCTACGAGCAGTACTTC.

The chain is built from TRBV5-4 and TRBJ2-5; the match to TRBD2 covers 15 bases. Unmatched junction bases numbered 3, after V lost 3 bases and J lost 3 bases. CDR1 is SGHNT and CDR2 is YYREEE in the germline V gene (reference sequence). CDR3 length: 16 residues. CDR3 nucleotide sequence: TGTGCCAGCAGCTCTAGGACTAGCGGGGGGGAAGAGACCCAGTACTTC. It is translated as CASSSRTSGGEETQYF.

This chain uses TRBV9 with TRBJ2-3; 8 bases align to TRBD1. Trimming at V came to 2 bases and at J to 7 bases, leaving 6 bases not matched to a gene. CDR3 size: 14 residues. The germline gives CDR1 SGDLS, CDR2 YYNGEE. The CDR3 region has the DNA TGTGCCAGCAGCGTGGGACAGGCAGGCCATACGCAGTATTTT. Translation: CASSVGQAGHTQYF. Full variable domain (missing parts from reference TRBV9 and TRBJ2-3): DSGVTQTPKHLITATGQRVTLRCSPRSGDLSVYWYQQSLDQGLQFLIQYYNGEERAKGNILERFSAQQFPDLHSELNLSSLELGDSALYFCASSVGQAGHTQYFGPGTRLTVL.

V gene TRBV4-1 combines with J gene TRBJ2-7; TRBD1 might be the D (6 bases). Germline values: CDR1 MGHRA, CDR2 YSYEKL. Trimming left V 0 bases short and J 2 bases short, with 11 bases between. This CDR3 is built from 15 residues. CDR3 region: CASSQEWGLAYEQYF. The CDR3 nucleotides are TGCGCCAGCAGCCAAGAGTGGGGGCTAGCCTACGAGCAGTACTTC.

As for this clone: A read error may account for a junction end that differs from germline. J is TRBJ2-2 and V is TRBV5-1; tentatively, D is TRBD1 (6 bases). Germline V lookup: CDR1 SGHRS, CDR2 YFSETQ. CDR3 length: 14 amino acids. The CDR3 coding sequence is TGCGCCAGCAACCAGGGGACGAACACCGGAGAGCTGTTTTTT. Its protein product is CASNQGTNTGELFF.

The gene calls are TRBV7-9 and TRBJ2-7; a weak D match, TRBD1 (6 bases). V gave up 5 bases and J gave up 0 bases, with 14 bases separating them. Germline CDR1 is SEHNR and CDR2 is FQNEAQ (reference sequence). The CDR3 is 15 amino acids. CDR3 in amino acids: CASSDTGSPSYEQYF. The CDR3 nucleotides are TGTGCCAGCAGCGATACAGGGAGCCCCTCCTACGAGCAGTACTTC.

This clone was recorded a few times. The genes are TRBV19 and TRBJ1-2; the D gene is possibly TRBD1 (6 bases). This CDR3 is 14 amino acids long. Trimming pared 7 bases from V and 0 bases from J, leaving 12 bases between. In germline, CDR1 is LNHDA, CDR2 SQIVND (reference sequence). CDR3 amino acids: CASNRDTTNYGYTF. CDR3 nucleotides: TGTGCCAGTAACCGGGACACAACTAACTATGGCTACACCTTC.

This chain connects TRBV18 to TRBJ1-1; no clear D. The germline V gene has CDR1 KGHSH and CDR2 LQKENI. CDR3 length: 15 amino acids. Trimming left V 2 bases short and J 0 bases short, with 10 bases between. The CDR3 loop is CASSPKDSLNTEAFF. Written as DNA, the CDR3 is TGTGCCAGCTCACCAAAGGACTCCCTGAACACTGAAGCTTTCTTT.

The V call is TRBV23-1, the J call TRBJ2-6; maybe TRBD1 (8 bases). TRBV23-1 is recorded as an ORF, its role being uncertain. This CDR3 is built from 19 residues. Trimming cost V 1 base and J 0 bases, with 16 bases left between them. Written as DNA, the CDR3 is TGCGCCAGCAGTCAATGGGGGAGGGACAGGTGCTCTGGGGCCAACGTCCTGACTTTC. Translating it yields CASSQWGRDRCSGANVLTF.

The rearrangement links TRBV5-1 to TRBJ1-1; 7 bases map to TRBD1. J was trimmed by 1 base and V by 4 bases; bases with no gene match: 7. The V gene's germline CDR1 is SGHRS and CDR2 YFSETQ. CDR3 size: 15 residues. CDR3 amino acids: CASSVTNRGNTEAFF. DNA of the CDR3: TGCGCCAGCAGCGTGACGAACAGGGGGAACACTGAAGCTTTCTTT.

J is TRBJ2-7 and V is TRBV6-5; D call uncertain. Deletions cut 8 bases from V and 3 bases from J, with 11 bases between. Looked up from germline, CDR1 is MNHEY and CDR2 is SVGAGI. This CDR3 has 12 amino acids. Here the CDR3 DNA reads TGTGCCAGCCCTGGAGACGTCTACGAGCAGTACTTC. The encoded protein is CASPGDVYEQYF.

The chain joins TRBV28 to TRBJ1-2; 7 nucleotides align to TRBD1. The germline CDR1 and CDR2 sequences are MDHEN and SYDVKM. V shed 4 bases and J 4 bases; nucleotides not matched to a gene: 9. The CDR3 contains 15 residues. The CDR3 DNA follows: TGTGCCAGCAGTTCCTACTTCTGGGACAGCTATGGCTACACCTTC. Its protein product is CASSSYFWDSYGYTF.

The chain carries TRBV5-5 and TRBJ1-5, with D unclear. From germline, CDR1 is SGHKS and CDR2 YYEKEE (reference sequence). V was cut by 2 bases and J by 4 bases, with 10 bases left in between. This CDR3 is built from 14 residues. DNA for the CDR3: TGTGCCAGCAGCTTCTTTGCAGGTAATCAGCCCCAGCATTTT. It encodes CASSFFAGNQPQHF.

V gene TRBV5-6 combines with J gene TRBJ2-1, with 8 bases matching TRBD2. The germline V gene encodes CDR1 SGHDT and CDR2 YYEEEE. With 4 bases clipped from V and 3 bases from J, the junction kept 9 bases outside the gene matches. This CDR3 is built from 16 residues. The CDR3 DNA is TGTGCCAGCAGCCAGGATAGCGGGGAAGTCTACAATGAGCAGTTCTTC. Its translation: CASSQDSGEVYNEQFF.

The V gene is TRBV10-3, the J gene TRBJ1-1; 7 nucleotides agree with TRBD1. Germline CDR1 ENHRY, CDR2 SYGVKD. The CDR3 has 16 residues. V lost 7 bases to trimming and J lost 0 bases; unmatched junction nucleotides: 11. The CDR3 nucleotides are TGTGCCATCACCCCGGAGGGGGCTACGATGAACACTGAAGCTTTCTTT. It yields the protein CAITPEGATMNTEAFF.